A selection of T cell receptor beta chains follows, all from one sample in a study of beta chain features in type 1 diabetes. The protocol was immunoSEQ multiplex PCR, while the TCRdb copy is restricted to in-frame clones and leaves out a portion. The sample contains 160,000 or so clones, around 63% of which appear only once. Sequenced: naive CD4+ T cells from blood. Source of these receptors: a man aged 25-45 years with type 1 diabetes. The CDR3 runs from the conserved cysteine through the conserved F or W. The order of the fields is clone size, J gene, V gene, D gene, CDR3 DNA, CDR3 protein. The D gene is left open where the match is weak. The size field is filled for only some rows; it gives once, few, many or a size class.

.,TRBJ2-1,TRBV9,.,TGTGCCAGCAGCGTAGGTCGGGGGACCTACAATGAGCAGTTCTTC,CASSVGRGTYNEQFF
once,TRBJ2-2,TRBV27,.,TGTGCCAGCGAGGATCATGGCACCGGGGAGCTGTTTTTT,CASEDHGTGELFF
.,TRBJ2-5,TRBV18,.,TGTGCCAGCTCACCCCCCGGTTTCGGGGGCTTTCAAGAGACCCAGTACTTC,CASSPPGFGGFQETQYF
.,TRBJ1-5,TRBV29-1,.,TGCAGCGTTGTGCTTCAGGGTAAACAGCCCCAGCATTTT,CSVVLQGKQPQHF
few,TRBJ2-3,TRBV30,.,TGTGCCTCCGAAGGACACCGAGGACCAGATACGCAGTATTTT,CASEGHRGPDTQYF
once,TRBJ2-1,TRBV5-1,.,TGCGCCAGCAGCTTGGTAGGGGGCTCCTACAATGAGCAGTTCTTC,CASSLVGGSYNEQFF
few,TRBJ1-2,TRBV19,.,TGTGCCAGTAGTATTGGAGCTTCCTATGGCTACACCTTC,CASSIGASYGYTF
.,TRBJ2-1,TRBV30,.,TGTGCCTGGAGCACAGCTCTAAATGAGCAGTTCTTC,CAWSTALNEQFF
.,TRBJ2-3,TRBV28,TRBD2,TGTGCCAGCACCAAACTAGCGGGGGGCCTAGATACGCAGTATTTT,CASTKLAGGLDTQYF
.,TRBJ1-2,TRBV29-1,.,TGCAGCGTTGATGTTGCGGGCGTCTCGGGGTACACCTTC,CSVDVAGVSGYTF
few,TRBJ2-1,TRBV29-1,.,TGCAGCGTTGGTCCCAATGAGCAGTTCTTC,CSVGPNEQFF